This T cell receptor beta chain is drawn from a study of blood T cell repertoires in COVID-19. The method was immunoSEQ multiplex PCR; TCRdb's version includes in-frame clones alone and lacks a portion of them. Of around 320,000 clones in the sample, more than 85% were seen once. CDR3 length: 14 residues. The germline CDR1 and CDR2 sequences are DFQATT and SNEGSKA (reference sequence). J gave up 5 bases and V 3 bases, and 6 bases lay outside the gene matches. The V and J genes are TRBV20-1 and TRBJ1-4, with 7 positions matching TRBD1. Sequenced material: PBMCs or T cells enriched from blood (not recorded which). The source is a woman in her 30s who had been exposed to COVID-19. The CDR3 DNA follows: TGCAGTGCTAGTCAGACAGGGACCAATGAAAAACTGTTTTTT. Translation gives CSASQTGTNEKLFF.